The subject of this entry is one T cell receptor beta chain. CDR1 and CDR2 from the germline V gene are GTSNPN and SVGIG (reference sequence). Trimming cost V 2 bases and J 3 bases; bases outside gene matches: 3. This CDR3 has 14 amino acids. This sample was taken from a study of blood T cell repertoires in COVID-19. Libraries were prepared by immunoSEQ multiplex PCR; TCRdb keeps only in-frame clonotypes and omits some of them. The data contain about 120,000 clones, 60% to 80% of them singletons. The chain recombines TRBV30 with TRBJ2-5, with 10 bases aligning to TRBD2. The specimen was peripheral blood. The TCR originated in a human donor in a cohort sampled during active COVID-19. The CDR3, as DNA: TGTGCCTGGAGTTTGAGCGGGAGGGAAGAGACCCAGTACTTC. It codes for CAWSLSGREETQYF.